The T cell receptor beta chain under discussion was sequenced for a study of PD-1 blockade in mismatch repair-deficient tumors. Across the study: Patients had over 10 mismatch repair-deficient cancer types, all previously treated and progressing.

Profiling relied on immunoSEQ multiplex PCR, and the TCRdb table lists in-frame clones only, not all of them. This table has over 75,000 clones, about 85% appearing once. The germline V and J ends were trimmed by 6 bases and 2 bases, with 6 bases remaining between them. CDR3 length: 12 residues. Germline CDR1 reads MNHEY; CDR2 reads SVGAGI. On this clone: Its antigen is not known.

The TCR-sequenced patients were three responders to pembrolizumab. Notes on the study in general: Rapid post-treatment expansion, then contraction, generally preceding radiologic response, marked tumor-resident clones.

The genes are TRBV6-5 and TRBJ2-3; a weak D match, TRBD1 (5 bases). The TCR was taken from an adult with mismatch repair-deficient cancer. This specimen consisted of peripheral blood, obtained 12 weeks after starting pembrolizumab. This chain's CDR3 is CASRDNTDTQYF. CDR3 sequence (DNA): TGTGCCAGCAGGGACAACACAGATACGCAGTATTTT.